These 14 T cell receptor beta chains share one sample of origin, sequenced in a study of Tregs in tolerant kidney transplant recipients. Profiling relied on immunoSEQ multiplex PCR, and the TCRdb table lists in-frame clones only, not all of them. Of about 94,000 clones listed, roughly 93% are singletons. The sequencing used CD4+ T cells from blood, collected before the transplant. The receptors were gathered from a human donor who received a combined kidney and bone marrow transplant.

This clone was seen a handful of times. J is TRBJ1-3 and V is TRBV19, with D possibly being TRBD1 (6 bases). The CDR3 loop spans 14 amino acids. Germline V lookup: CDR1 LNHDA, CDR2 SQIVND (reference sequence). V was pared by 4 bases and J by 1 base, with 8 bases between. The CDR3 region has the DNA TGTGCCAGTAGTAAACAGGGTTCTGGAAACACCATATATTTT. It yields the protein CASSKQGSGNTIYF.

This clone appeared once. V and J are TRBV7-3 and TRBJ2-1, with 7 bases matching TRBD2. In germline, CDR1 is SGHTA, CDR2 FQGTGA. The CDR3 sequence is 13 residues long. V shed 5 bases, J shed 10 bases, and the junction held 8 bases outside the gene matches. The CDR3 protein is CASSKGGSLEQFF. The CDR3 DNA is TGTGCCAGCAGCAAGGGAGGGTCCCTAGAGCAGTTCTTC.

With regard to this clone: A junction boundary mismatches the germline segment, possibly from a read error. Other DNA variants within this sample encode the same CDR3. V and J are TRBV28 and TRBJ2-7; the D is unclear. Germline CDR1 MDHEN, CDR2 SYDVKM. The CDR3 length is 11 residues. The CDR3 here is CASSRYYEQYF. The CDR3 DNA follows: TGCGCCAGCAGTCGTTACTACGAGCAGTACTTC.

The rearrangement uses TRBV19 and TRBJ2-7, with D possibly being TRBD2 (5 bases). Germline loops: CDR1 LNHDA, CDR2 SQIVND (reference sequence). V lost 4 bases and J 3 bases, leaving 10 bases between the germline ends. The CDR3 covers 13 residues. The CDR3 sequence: CASSRARDYEQYF. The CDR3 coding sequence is TGTGCCAGTAGTAGGGCCCGGGACTACGAGCAGTACTTC.

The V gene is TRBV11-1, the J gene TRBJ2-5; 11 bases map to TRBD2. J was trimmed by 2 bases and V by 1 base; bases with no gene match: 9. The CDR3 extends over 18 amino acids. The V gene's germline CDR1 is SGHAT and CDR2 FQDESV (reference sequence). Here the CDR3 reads CASSLDFRVAGGQETQYF. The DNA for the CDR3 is TGTGCCAGCAGCTTAGATTTTAGGGTAGCGGGGGGGCAAGAGACCCAGTACTTC. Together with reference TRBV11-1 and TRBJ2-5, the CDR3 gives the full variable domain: EAEVAQSPRYKITEKSQAVAFWCDPISGHATLYWYRQILGQGPELLVQFQDESVVDDSQLPKDRFSAERLKGVDSTLKIQPAELGDSAMYLCASSLDFRVAGGQETQYFGPGTRLLVL.

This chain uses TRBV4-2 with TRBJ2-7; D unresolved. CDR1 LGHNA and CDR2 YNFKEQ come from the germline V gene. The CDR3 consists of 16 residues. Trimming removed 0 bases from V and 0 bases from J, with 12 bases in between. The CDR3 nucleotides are TGTGCCAGCAGCCAAGATATTCGGCGGCACTCCTACGAGCAGTACTTC. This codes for CASSQDIRRHSYEQYF.

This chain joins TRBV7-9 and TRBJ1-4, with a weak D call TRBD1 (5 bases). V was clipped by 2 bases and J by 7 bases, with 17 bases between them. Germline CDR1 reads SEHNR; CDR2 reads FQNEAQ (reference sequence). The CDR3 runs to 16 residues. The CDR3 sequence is CASSLHPGRAVEKLFF. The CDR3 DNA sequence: TGTGCCAGCAGCTTACACCCAGGGAGGGCAGTTGAAAAACTGTTTTTT.

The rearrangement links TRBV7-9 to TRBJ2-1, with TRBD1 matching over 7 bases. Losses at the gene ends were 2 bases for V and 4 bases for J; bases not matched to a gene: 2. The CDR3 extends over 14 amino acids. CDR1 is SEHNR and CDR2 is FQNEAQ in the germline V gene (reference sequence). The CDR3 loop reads CASSLNRGYNEQFF. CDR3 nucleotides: TGTGCCAGCAGCTTAAACAGGGGATACAATGAGCAGTTCTTC. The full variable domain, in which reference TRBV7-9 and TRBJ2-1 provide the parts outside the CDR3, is DTGVSQNPRHKITKRGQNVTFRCDPISEHNRLYWYRQTLGQGPEFLTYFQNEAQLEKSRLLSDRFSAERPKGSFSTLEIQRTEQGDSAMYLCASSLNRGYNEQFFGPGTRLTVL.

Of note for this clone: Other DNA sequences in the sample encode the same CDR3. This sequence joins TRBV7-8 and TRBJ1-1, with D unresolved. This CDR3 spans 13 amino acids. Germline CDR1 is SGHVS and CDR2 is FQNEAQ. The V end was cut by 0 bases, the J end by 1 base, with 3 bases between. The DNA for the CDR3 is TGTGCCAGCAGCTTAGCCCGGAACACTGAAGCTTTCTTT. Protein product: CASSLARNTEAFF.

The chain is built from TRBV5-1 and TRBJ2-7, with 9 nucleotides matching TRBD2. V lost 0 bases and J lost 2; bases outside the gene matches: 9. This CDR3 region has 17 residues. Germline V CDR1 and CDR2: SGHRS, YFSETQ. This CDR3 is CASSLAVAGAFPYEQYF. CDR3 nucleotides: TGCGCCAGCAGCTTGGCCGTAGCGGGGGCCTTTCCCTACGAGCAGTACTTC.

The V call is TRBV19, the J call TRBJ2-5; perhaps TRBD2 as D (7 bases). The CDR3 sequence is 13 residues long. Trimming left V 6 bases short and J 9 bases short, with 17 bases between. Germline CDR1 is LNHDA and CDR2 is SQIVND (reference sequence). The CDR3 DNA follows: TGTGCCAGTAGCTGGGAGCGAGGGGGGGCCCAGTACTTC. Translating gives CASSWERGGAQYF.

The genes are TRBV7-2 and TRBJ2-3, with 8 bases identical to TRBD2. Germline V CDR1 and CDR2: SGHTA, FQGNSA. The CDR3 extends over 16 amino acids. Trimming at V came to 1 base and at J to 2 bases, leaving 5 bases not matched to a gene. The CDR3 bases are TGTGCCAGCAGCTTAGATCCAGCGGGGGTCACAGATACGCAGTATTTT. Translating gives CASSLDPAGVTDTQYF. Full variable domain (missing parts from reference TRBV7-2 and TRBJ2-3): GAGVSQSPSNKVTEKGKDVELRCDPISGHTALYWYRQSLGQGLEFLIYFQGNSAPDKSGLPSDRFSAERTGGSVSTLTIQRTQQEDSAVYLCASSLDPAGVTDTQYFGPGTRLTVL.

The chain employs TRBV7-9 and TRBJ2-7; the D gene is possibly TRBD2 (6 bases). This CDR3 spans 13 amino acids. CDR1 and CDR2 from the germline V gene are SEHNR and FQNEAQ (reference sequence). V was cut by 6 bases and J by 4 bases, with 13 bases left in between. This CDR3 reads CASRSRDSYEQYF. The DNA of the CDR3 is TGTGCCAGCAGATCCCGGGACTCTTACGAGCAGTACTTC.

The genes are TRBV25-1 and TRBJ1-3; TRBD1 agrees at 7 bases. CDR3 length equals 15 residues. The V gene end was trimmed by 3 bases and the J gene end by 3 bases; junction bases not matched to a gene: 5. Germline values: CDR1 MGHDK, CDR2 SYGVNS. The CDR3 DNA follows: TGTGCCAGCAGTGAGGGACAGTCGGGTGGAAACACCATATATTTT. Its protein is CASSEGQSGGNTIYF.